This T cell receptor beta chain was found in a study of spatial heterogeneity in lung cancer. Each TCR cDNA molecule bore a unique molecular identifier. TCRdb recomputed calls from the 5' RACE reads with MiXCR, one row per CDR3 protein. The profile covers about 85,000 distinct CDR3 sequences, with 15% to 25% appearing a single time and 6.2% taken by the ten largest. The CDR3 loop spans 13 amino acids. Germline CDR1 is LNHDA and CDR2 is SQIVND (reference sequence). V lost 4 bases and J 3 bases, leaving 9 bases between the germline ends. Time point in this sample: sample taken at primary tumor resection. The input material, whole RNA from tumor, nontumor lung or frozen PBMC, was sequenced unsorted. The donor population consisted of some 72 patients with untreated, early-stage non-small cell lung cancer.

This specimen consisted of PBMCs, obtained at surgery. This TCR came from a male donor with early-stage non-small cell lung cancer. The genes are TRBV19 and TRBJ1-1; D is ambiguous. This CDR3 is CASSTQRDTEAFF. CDR3 nucleotides: TGTGCCAGTAGTACCCAGAGGGACACTGAAGCTTTCTTT.